Shown below are 4 T cell receptor beta chains from a single sample sequenced in a study of blood T cell repertoires in COVID-19. Profiled with immunoSEQ multiplex PCR; TCRdb holds only in-frame clones, not every one. The sample consists of about 260,000 clones, about 89% of them appearing once. Sequenced sample: peripheral blood. The source is a woman aged 40 to 50 who had recovered from COVID-19.

V and J are TRBV6-5 and TRBJ2-7, with D unresolved. The CDR3 runs 14 residues. V lost 2 bases, J lost 1 base, and 9 bases lay in between. CDR1 is MNHEY and CDR2 is SVGAGI in the germline V gene. CDR3 coding DNA: TGTGCCAGCAGTTACGGCGGCATATCCTACGAGCAGTACTTC. Amino acid sequence: CASSYGGISYEQYF.

This chain links TRBV10-3 with TRBJ2-1, with 7 bases identical to TRBD1. This CDR3 has 12 amino acids. The V segment lost 11 bases and the J segment 8 bases; nucleotides outside the gene matches: 9. Germline V gene sequence: CDR1 ENHRY, CDR2 SYGVKD. CDR3 sequence (DNA): TGTGCCGCTCGAGGGGGCGGTGATGAGCAGTTCTTC. It specifies CAARGGGDEQFF.

V is TRBV28 and J is TRBJ1-5; TRBD1 matches at 7 bases. The CDR3 sequence is 14 residues long. The germline CDR1 and CDR2 sequences are MDHEN and SYDVKM. The trim removed 5 bases at V and 4 bases at J, leaving 5 bases unmatched. The CDR3 is CASSGGQANQPQHF. DNA of the CDR3: TGTGCCAGCAGTGGAGGACAGGCAAATCAGCCCCAGCATTTT.

The V gene is TRBV6-5, the J gene TRBJ2-1; weak D call: TRBD2 (6 bases). Looked up from germline, CDR1 is MNHEY and CDR2 is SVGAGI. The CDR3 has 13 residues. Trimming stripped 7 bases from V and 0 bases from J, with 7 bases between. CDR3 coding DNA: TGTGCCAGCACCGGGAGCTCCTACAATGAGCAGTTCTTC. This translates into CASTGSSYNEQFF.